The 24 T cell receptor beta chains presented below share a single source sample, sequenced in a study of blood T cell repertoires in COVID-19. Only in-frame clones appear in the TCRdb table, and some are missing; sequencing was by immunoSEQ multiplex PCR. The data contain 150,000 to 200,000 clones, around 90% of them singletons. Sequences were obtained from peripheral blood. The origin of the receptors is a man younger than 35 with acute or convalescent COVID-19.

This clone was detected once. The gene calls are TRBV9 and TRBJ2-2, with D unresolved. V was pared by 0 bases and J by 8 bases, with 17 bases between. Germline lookup yields CDR1 SGDLS and CDR2 YYNGEE. This CDR3 is 16 amino acids long. CDR3 DNA: TGTGCCAGCAGCGTAGGCACTGGTATTCCCACGGGGGAGCTGTTTTTT. Amino acids: CASSVGTGIPTGELFF.

This chain connects TRBV24-1 to TRBJ2-1; 10 nucleotides agree with TRBD2. The CDR3 length is 17 residues. Per the germline V gene, CDR1 is KGHDR and CDR2 is SFDVKD. With V trimmed by 5 bases and J by 5 bases, 11 bases remained unmatched. CDR3 loop: CATSGPSTSGRDNEQFF. CDR3 nucleotide sequence: TGTGCCACCAGTGGCCCCTCGACTAGCGGGCGTGACAATGAGCAGTTCTTC.

The genes are TRBV6-1 and TRBJ1-2, with unresolved D. Germline-derived CDR1 and CDR2 are MNHNS and SASEGT. Trimming took off 3 bases at V and 6 bases at J, with 17 bases between the two ends. The CDR3 covers 15 residues. DNA for the CDR3: TGTGCCAGCAGTGAGAACCCCTACATCGGGAATGGCTACACCTTC. Translation: CASSENPYIGNGYTF.

V is TRBV5-6 and J is TRBJ1-1; 8 bases are a match to TRBD1. V lost 3 bases to trimming and J lost 3 bases; unmatched junction nucleotides: 4. Germline values: CDR1 SGHDT, CDR2 YYEEEE. The CDR3 is 14 residues long. The CDR3 DNA follows: TGTGCCAGCAGCTGGGGGACAGGAGACACTGAAGCTTTCTTT. Protein: CASSWGTGDTEAFF.

This sequence joins TRBV5-1 and TRBJ2-7, with D tentatively TRBD1 (5 bases). The germline V and J ends were trimmed by 4 bases and 0 bases, with 14 bases remaining between them. CDR1 SGHRS and CDR2 YFSETQ come from the germline V gene. The CDR3 contains 15 residues. As DNA, the CDR3 is TGCGCCAGCAGCCCAGGATCAGGGTTCTCCTACGAGCAGTACTTC. Amino acids: CASSPGSGFSYEQYF.

The chain links TRBV19 to TRBJ2-4; D possibly corresponds to TRBD1 (6 bases). Trimming shortened V by 3 bases and J by 4 bases, and 13 bases separated the two germline ends. Germline V CDR1 and CDR2: LNHDA, SQIVND (reference sequence). The CDR3 runs to 15 residues. This CDR3 is CASSIGLGQKNIQYF. As DNA, the CDR3 is TGTGCCAGTAGTATTGGTCTCGGACAGAAAAACATTCAGTACTTC.

This sequence joins TRBV7-6 and TRBJ1-1; D not resolved. The CDR3 consists of 13 residues. Germline V lookup: CDR1 SGHVS, CDR2 FNYEAQ. V lost 6 bases and J 1 base, leaving 9 bases between the germline ends. The CDR3 region has the DNA TGTGCCAGCAGACGAGGCAGGAACACTGAAGCTTTCTTT. It specifies CASRRGRNTEAFF.

The chain employs TRBV5-6 and TRBJ1-1, with a tentative D call TRBD1 (5 bases). Germline CDR1 SGHDT, CDR2 YYEEEE. The CDR3 contains 15 residues. V was pared by 4 bases and J by 4 bases, with 17 bases between. The CDR3 DNA sequence: TGTGCCAGCAGCCCACGGGGGGAGGGAAGCACTGAAGCTTTCTTT. It specifies CASSPRGEGSTEAFF.

V usage is TRBV29-1 and J usage is TRBJ1-1, with TRBD1 matching 7 bases. The germline CDR1 and CDR2 sequences are SQVTM and ANQGSEA. This CDR3 has 16 amino acids. V shed 5 bases and J 0 bases; nucleotides not matched to a gene: 12. CDR3 coding DNA: TGCAGCGTTTCACTTCACCTCGGGACAGTGAACACTGAAGCTTTCTTT. This translates into CSVSLHLGTVNTEAFF. Using reference TRBV29-1 and TRBJ1-1 for the parts outside the CDR3, the full variable domain is SAVISQKPSRDICQRGTSLTIQCQVDSQVTMMFWYRQQPGQSLTLIATANQGSEATYESGFVIDKFPISRPNLTFSTLTVSNMSPEDSSIYLCSVSLHLGTVNTEAFFGQGTRLTVV.

The chain employs TRBV10-3 and TRBJ1-2; D not certain. The CDR3 runs to 13 residues. Germline V CDR1 and CDR2: ENHRY, SYGVKD. Trimming shortened V by 2 bases and J by 5 bases, and 9 bases separated the two germline ends. The CDR3 region has the DNA TGTGCCATCAGTGAGACGGGGATTTATGGCTACACCTTC. Translation: CAISETGIYGYTF.

This chain connects TRBV2 to TRBJ1-1, with TRBD1 matching 7 bases. The CDR3 length is 13 residues. The V gene end was trimmed by 9 bases and the J gene end by 4 bases; junction bases not matched to a gene: 8. Germline V lookup: CDR1 SNHLY, CDR2 FYNNEI. The CDR3 is CASRQGMGTEAFF. CDR3 coding DNA: TGTGCCAGTCGACAGGGCATGGGCACTGAAGCTTTCTTT.

The V gene is TRBV5-1, the J gene TRBJ1-2; a possible D gene is TRBD1 (6 bases). This CDR3 is built from 15 residues. V lost 2 bases and J lost 5, with 16 bases in between. Germline loops: CDR1 SGHRS, CDR2 YFSETQ. The CDR3 protein is CASSLGGAGSYGYTF. The CDR3 region has the DNA TGCGCCAGCAGCTTAGGGGGGGCTGGTTCATATGGCTACACCTTC.

The gene calls are TRBV14 and TRBJ2-3; tentatively, D is TRBD2 (5 bases). V lost 0 bases, J lost 7 bases, and 14 bases lay in between. The CDR3 covers 15 residues. CDR1 is SGHDN, CDR2 FVKESK, per germline. The CDR3: CASSQDGGKTNTQYF. The CDR3 DNA follows: TGTGCCAGCAGCCAAGATGGAGGAAAAACTAATACGCAGTATTTT.

This chain uses TRBV27 with TRBJ1-3; 9 positions agree with TRBD1. The CDR3 has 15 amino acids. Germline CDR1 and CDR2: MNHEY and SMNVEV (reference sequence). V lost 7 bases, J lost 3 bases, and 7 bases stayed unmatched. The CDR3 DNA reads as TGTGCCAGCACATCACAGGGGGCCGATGGAAACACCATATATTTT. The encoded protein is CASTSQGADGNTIYF.

This clone was observed a single time. The chain recombines TRBV9 with TRBJ1-2; 8 bases line up with TRBD1. Germline CDR1 and CDR2: SGDLS and YYNGEE. The CDR3 is made up of 16 amino acids. V trimming: 3 bases; J trimming: 0 bases; junction bases outside the gene matches: 7. The CDR3: CASSATDRDANYGYTF. CDR3 in DNA: TGTGCCAGCAGCGCGACGGACAGGGACGCTAACTATGGCTACACCTTC. Complete variable domain (other parts from reference TRBV9 and TRBJ1-2): DSGVTQTPKHLITATGQRVTLRCSPRSGDLSVYWYQQSLDQGLQFLIQYYNGEERAKGNILERFSAQQFPDLHSELNLSSLELGDSALYFCASSATDRDANYGYTFGSGTRLTVV.

V usage is TRBV5-4 and J usage is TRBJ1-2; no firm D call. Trimming cost V 2 bases and J 2 bases, with 16 bases left between them. CDR3 length equals 16 residues. Germline V CDR1 and CDR2: SGHNT, YYREEE (reference sequence). The CDR3: CASSFGSFPGNYGYTF. DNA of the CDR3: TGTGCCAGCAGCTTCGGGAGCTTTCCGGGGAACTATGGCTACACCTTC. The whole variable domain, remainder taken from reference TRBV5-4 and TRBJ1-2, is ETGVTQSPTHLIKTRGQQVTLRCSSQSGHNTVSWYQQALGQGPQFIFQYYREEENGRGNFPPRFSGLQFPNYSSELNVNALELDDSALYLCASSFGSFPGNYGYTFGSGTRLTVV.

Here the CDR3 DNA reads TGCAGCGGCCGACAGGGACCCTATGGCTACACCTTC. Its protein is CSGRQGPYGYTF. V and J are TRBV29-1 and TRBJ1-2; 7 bases fit TRBD1. The germline V gene has CDR1 SQVTM and CDR2 ANQGSEA. Trimming removed 7 bases from V and 4 bases from J; junction bases left unmatched: 6. The CDR3 extends over 12 amino acids.

This clone was seen just once. Here the CDR3 DNA reads TGTGCCACTACCTATCAGGGGTCGGATAATTCACCCCTCCACTTT. Protein sequence: CATTYQGSDNSPLHF. This sequence joins TRBV24-1 and TRBJ1-6; tentative D call: TRBD1 (6 bases). V lost 10 bases and J lost 5, with 17 bases in between. The CDR3 sequence is 15 residues long. The germline gives CDR1 KGHDR, CDR2 SFDVKD.

V and J are TRBV3-1 (or the pseudogene TRBV3-2) and TRBJ1-1; 10 bases map to TRBD1. J was trimmed by 4 bases and V by 0 bases; bases with no gene match: 14. The germline V gene encodes CDR1 LGHDT and CDR2 YNNKEL (reference sequence). There are 19 residues in the CDR3. CDR3: CASSQDFRQGAGSGTEAFF. Written as DNA, the CDR3 is TGTGCCAGCAGCCAAGATTTTCGACAGGGGGCTGGTTCGGGCACTGAAGCTTTCTTT.

The chain has TRBV5-5 and TRBJ1-2, with TRBD1 as a possible D gene (6 bases). V lost 1 base, J lost 3 bases, and 7 bases lay in between. Germline lookup yields CDR1 SGHKS and CDR2 YYEKEE (reference sequence). The CDR3 runs 13 residues. CDR3 residues: CASSLSGDYGYTF. The CDR3 coding sequence is TGTGCCAGCAGCTTGTCAGGGGACTATGGCTACACCTTC.

The J gene is TRBJ1-1, the V gene TRBV30; D may be TRBD1 (5 bases). Trimming shortened V by 1 base and J by 7 bases, and 10 bases separated the two germline ends. Germline V CDR1 and CDR2: GTSNPN, SVGIG (reference sequence). This CDR3 is 12 amino acids long. Here the CDR3 DNA reads TGTGCCTGGAGTGAGGGGATTGGTGAAGCTTTCTTT. Translation gives CAWSEGIGEAFF.

The chain uses TRBV5-4 and TRBJ2-5; 12 positions match TRBD1. CDR1 SGHNT and CDR2 YYREEE come from the germline V gene (reference sequence). Trimming cost V 2 bases and J 5 bases; bases outside gene matches: 1. The CDR3 is 14 amino acids. The CDR3 is CASSFGTGGETQYF. CDR3 nucleotide sequence: TGTGCCAGCAGCTTTGGGACAGGGGGCGAGACCCAGTACTTC.

The chain is built from TRBV10-1 and TRBJ1-1, with 10 positions matching TRBD1. This CDR3 is built from 14 residues. Germline CDR1 and CDR2: WNHNN and SYGVQD (reference sequence). The trim removed 5 bases at V and 5 bases at J, leaving 5 bases unmatched. The CDR3 loop reads CASSPGQGSTEAFF. CDR3 DNA sequence: TGCGCCAGCAGTCCGGGACAGGGGAGTACTGAAGCTTTCTTT.

This rearrangement joins TRBV19 to TRBJ2-7; 9 nucleotides agree with TRBD1. Trimming cost V 5 bases and J 4 bases; bases outside gene matches: 3. CDR3 length equals 13 residues. Looked up from germline, CDR1 is LNHDA and CDR2 is SQIVND (reference sequence). CDR3 region: CASSSGQGYEQYF. CDR3 nucleotides: TGTGCCAGTAGTTCAGGACAGGGGTACGAGCAGTACTTC. The variable domain in full, with the rest retrieved from reference TRBV19 and TRBJ2-7, is DGGITQSPKYLFRKEGQNVTLSCEQNLNHDAMYWYRQDPGQGLRLIYYSQIVNDFQKGDIAEGYSVSREKKESFPLTVTSAQKNPTAFYLCASSSGQGYEQYFGPGTRLTVT.